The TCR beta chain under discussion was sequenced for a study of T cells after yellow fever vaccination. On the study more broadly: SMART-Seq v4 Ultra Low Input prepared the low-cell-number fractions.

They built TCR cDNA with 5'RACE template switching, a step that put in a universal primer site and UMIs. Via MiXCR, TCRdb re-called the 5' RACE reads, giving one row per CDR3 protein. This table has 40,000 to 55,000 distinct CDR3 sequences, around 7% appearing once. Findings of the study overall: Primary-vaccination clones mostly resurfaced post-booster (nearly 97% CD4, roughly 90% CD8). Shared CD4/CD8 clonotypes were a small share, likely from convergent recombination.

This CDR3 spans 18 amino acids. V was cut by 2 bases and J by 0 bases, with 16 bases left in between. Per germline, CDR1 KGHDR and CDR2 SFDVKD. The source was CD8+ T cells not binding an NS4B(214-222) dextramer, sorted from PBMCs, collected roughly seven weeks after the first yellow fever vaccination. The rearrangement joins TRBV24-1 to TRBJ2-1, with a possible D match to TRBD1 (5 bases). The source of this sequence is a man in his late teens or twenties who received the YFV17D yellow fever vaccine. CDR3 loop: CATSDSLGASGSYNEQFF. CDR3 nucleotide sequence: TGTGCCACCAGTGATTCCCTAGGGGCTTCGGGCTCCTACAATGAGCAGTTCTTC.